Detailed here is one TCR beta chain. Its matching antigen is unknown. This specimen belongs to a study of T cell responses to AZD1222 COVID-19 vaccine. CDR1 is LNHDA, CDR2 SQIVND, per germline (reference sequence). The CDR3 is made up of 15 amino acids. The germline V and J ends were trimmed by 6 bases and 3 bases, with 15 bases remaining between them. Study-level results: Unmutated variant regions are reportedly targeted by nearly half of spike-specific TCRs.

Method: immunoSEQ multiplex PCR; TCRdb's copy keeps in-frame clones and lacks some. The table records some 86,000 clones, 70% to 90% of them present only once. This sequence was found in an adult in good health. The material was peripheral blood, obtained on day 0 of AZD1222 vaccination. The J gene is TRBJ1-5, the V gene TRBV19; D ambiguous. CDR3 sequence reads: CASSNIISYNQPQHF. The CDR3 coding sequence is TGTGCCAGTAGCAACATAATTTCCTACAATCAGCCCCAGCATTTT.